Listed below are T cell receptor beta chains from one sample, sequenced in a study of blood T cell repertoires in COVID-19. Generated by immunoSEQ multiplex PCR, the TCRdb table keeps only in-frame clones and is missing some. The sample lists around 160,000 clones; approximately 90% were seen once. Sequencing was carried out using peripheral blood. The receptors derive from a man aged 18 to 30 with COVID-19, enrolled during active disease. The CDR3 runs from the conserved cysteine through the conserved F or W. The D gene is left open where the match is weak. Clone size is stated in some rows and not others, as once, few, many or a class when expanded.

j_gene	d_gene	abundance	v_gene	CDR3nt	CDR3aa
TRBJ2-5	NA	NA	TRBV10-3	TGTGCCATCGGGAGTACTCGCCAAGAGACCCAGTACTTC	CAIGSTRQETQYF
TRBJ2-1	TRBD2	NA	TRBV12-5	TGTGCTAGTGGTTTGGCCCGGACTAGCGGAACCCACAATGAGCAGTTCTTC	CASGLARTSGTHNEQFF
TRBJ2-3	NA	NA	TRBV28	TGTGCCAGCAGCTCCTCCTACCTTAAGACAGGCGGCACAGATACGCAGTATTTT	CASSSSYLKTGGTDTQYF
TRBJ1-5	NA	NA	TRBV19	TGTGCCAGTAGTATCGGGGGTAGCAATCAGCCCCAGCATTTT	CASSIGGSNQPQHF
TRBJ2-7	TRBD2	NA	TRBV27	TGTGCCAGCAGTTTAGCGGGGGTACCCTACGAGCAGTACTTC	CASSLAGVPYEQYF
TRBJ1-4	NA	NA	TRBV28	TGTGCCAGCAGTTTAAAAAGGCAGGGGAATGAAAAACTGTTTTTT	CASSLKRQGNEKLFF
TRBJ2-7	NA	once	TRBV11-3	TGTGCCAGCAGCTCGTGGGAGAACGAGCAGTACTTC	CASSSWENEQYF
TRBJ2-1	NA	once	TRBV28	TGTGCCAGCAGTTACACCCTGACAGGTTCGGAGCAGTTCTTC	CASSYTLTGSEQFF
TRBJ2-5	TRBD2	NA	TRBV5-4	TGTGCCAGCAGCCCGCCACGACTAGCGGGAGGGGGAGAGACCCAGTACTTC	CASSPPRLAGGGETQYF
TRBJ2-5	NA	once	TRBV4-1	TGCGCCAGCAGCCAAGAACAGGGTTTAGAGACCCAGTACTTC	CASSQEQGLETQYF
TRBJ2-7	NA	NA	TRBV2	TGTGCCAGCAGTGAAGCGCTCAGGGTCTACGAGCAGTACTTC	CASSEALRVYEQYF
TRBJ2-1	TRBD2	once	TRBV13	TGTGCCAGCAGCCTCGTGGTGGGACTAGCGTCCTACAATGAGCAGTTCTTC	CASSLVVGLASYNEQFF
TRBJ2-3	TRBD1	once	TRBV27	TGTGCCAGCAGTAGATACTCGACAGGGGGCCACACAGATACGCAGTATTTT	CASSRYSTGGHTDTQYF
TRBJ1-1	NA	NA	TRBV11-2	TGTGCCAGCAGCTTTAATATAAACACTGAAGCTTTCTTT	CASSFNINTEAFF
TRBJ2-7	NA	NA	TRBV27	TGTGCCAGCAGTTTTGAGCGGGCGAGCTCCTACGAGCAGTACTTC	CASSFERASSYEQYF
TRBJ2-7	TRBD2	NA	TRBV6-2/TRBV6-3	TGTGCCAGCAGTTACGGTGGACTAGCAATCGAGCAGTACTTC	CASSYGGLAIEQYF
TRBJ2-1	NA	NA	TRBV7-9	TGTGCCAGCAGCTTAGGCGTGGTAGTGTGGGGGACATACAATGAGCAGTTCTTC	CASSLGVVVWGTYNEQFF
TRBJ2-3	TRBD1	NA	TRBV7-2	TGTGCCAGCAGCGGACGGGACAGGGGTACAGATACGCAGTATTTT	CASSGRDRGTDTQYF
TRBJ2-7	TRBD1	NA	TRBV5-1	TGCGCCAGCAGCTTGATCGGTTCTTGGCGGGGACAGGGCATTTCCTACGAGCAGTACTTC	CASSLIGSWRGQGISYEQYF
TRBJ2-3	NA	NA	TRBV7-2	TGTGCCAGCAGCCCTGGGAGCGGGCCTACACCGGATACGCAGTATTTT	CASSPGSGPTPDTQYF